The sequence of this T cell receptor (beta chain) was determined in a study of T cells and Merkel cell carcinoma outcomes. Notes on the study in general: In Merkel cell carcinoma, repertoire and T-cell density reportedly predicted outcomes.

A note on this clone: Its antigen is unidentified. One end of the junction does not line up with germline, which may come from a read error.

Germline CDR1 reads GTSNPN; CDR2 reads SVGIG (reference sequence). This CDR3 has 11 amino acids. Only in-frame clones appear in the TCRdb table, and some are missing; sequencing was by immunoSEQ multiplex PCR. The sample has 10,000 or so clones, 95% seen once. The sequenced sample was tumor tissue from Merkel cell carcinoma. The sequence came from a human donor with Merkel cell carcinoma. This chain uses TRBV30 with TRBJ1-2, with no clear D. The CDR3 loop is CVWSRAYGYTF. CDR3 coding DNA: TGTGTCTGGAGCCGCGCCTATGGCTACACCTTC.